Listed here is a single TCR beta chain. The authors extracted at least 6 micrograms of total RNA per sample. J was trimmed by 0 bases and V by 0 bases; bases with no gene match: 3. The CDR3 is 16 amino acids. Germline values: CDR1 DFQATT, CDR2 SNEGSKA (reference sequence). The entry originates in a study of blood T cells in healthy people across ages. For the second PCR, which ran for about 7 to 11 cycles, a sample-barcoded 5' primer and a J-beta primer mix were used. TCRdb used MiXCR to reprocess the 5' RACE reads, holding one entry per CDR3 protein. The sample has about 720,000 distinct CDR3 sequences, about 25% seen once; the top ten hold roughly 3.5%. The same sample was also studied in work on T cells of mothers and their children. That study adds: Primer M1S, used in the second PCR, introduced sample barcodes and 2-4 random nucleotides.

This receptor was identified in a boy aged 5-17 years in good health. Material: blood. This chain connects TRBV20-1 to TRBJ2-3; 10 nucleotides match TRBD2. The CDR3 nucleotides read TGCAGTGCTAGAGACCTAGCGGGGGCTAGCACAGATACGCAGTATTTT. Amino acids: CSARDLAGASTDTQYF.